What follows is one TCR beta chain and its context. No antigen is known for it. The data belong to a study of T cell responses to AZD1222 COVID-19 vaccine. Sequenced by immunoSEQ multiplex PCR; TCRdb stores in-frame clones only, minus some. The table has some 48,000 clones, 70% to 90% seen once. Germline-derived CDR1 and CDR2 are KGHDR and SFDVKD. There are 14 residues in the CDR3. V lost 3 bases to trimming and J lost 1 base, with 8 bases between them. The study, taken as a whole, reports: Baseline testing showed seropositivity in only six or seven AZD1222 recipients. Following two doses of AZD1222, Spike-specific TCR breadth and depth rose.

The receptor's source is an adult who received the AZD1222 COVID-19 vaccine. The source was peripheral blood, collected 28 days after the second AZD1222 dose. The chain couples TRBV24-1 to TRBJ1-2; no definite D call. The DNA for the CDR3 is TGTGCCACCAGTGATACGGGGATTAACTATGGCTACACCTTC. This sequence encodes CATSDTGINYGYTF.